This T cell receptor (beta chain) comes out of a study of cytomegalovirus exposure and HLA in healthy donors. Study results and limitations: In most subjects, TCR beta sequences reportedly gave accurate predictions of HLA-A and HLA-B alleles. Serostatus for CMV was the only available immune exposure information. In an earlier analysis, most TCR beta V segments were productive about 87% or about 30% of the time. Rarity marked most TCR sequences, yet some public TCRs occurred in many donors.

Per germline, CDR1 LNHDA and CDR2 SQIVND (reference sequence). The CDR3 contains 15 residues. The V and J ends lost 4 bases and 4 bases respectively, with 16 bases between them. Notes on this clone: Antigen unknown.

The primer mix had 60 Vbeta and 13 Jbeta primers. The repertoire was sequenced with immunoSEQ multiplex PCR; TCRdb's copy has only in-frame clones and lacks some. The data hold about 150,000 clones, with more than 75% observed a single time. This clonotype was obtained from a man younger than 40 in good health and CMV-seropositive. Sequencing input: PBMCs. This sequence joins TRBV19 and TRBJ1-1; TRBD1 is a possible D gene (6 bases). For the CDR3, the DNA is TGTGCCAGTAGTACAACAGGGTCGGGGTCCACTGAAGCTTTCTTT. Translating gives CASSTTGSGSTEAFF. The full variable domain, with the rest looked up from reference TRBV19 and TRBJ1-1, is DGGITQSPKYLFRKEGQNVTLSCEQNLNHDAMYWYRQDPGQGLRLIYYSQIVNDFQKGDIAEGYSVSREKKESFPLTVTSAQKNPTAFYLCASSTTGSGSTEAFFGQGTRLTVV.